This is a list of T cell receptor beta chains from one sample in a study of response to subunit inactivated influenza vaccine. Each CDR3 protein gets one entry after TCRdb re-called the RT-PCR reads with MiXCR. The table records 650,000 to 800,000 distinct CDR3 sequences, roughly 13% of them present only once. The sample here was PBMCs from blood, taken 14 to 15 days before vaccination. These TCRs come from a man between 50 and 59 years old who received an inactivated influenza vaccine. Each CDR3 is given without its conserved first and last residue. Each record gives: CDR3 protein, J gene, V gene.

ASSRDRGLGVPLH TRBJ1-6 TRBV28
ATSEDRDSYNEQF TRBJ2-1 TRBV24-1
SARDHRTSAYEQY TRBJ2-7 TRBV20-1
ASSESAGGLQNIQY TRBJ2-4 TRBV10-2
ASSRYGVDTQY TRBJ2-3 TRBV25-1
ASSQTTGHTYEQY TRBJ2-7 TRBV4-3
ACARQTGGYT TRBJ1-2 TRBV30
ASSLGSGPRNNEQF TRBJ2-1 TRBV7-9
SATKGTGAHTGELF TRBJ2-2 TRBV20-1
SARGGEPYEQY TRBJ2-7 TRBV20-1
ASSLSGSNNSPLH TRBJ1-6 TRBV12-3/TRBV12-4
SVVLAGGSEQY TRBJ2-7 TRBV29-1
SPRDHQETQY TRBJ2-5 TRBV20-1
ASSFLSRGKDEQY TRBJ2-7 TRBV12-3/TRBV12-4
ASSFRWGENYGYT TRBJ1-2 TRBV5-5
ASSVLGLAGTGELF TRBJ2-2 TRBV9
ASSLDSLRGEQY TRBJ2-7 TRBV7-9
SARRSGGAQETQY TRBJ2-5 TRBV20-1
ASSTSHGWGITGELF TRBJ2-2 TRBV6-5
ASSLSPGTGYEQY TRBJ2-7 TRBV7-3
ASSSKFRIGGEKLF TRBJ1-4 TRBV7-8
ASSLGYGGRQY TRBJ2-7 TRBV11-2
ASSTLAYRHNEQF TRBJ2-1 TRBV7-9
ASSPDRDGEQF TRBJ2-1 TRBV5-1
ASSPTLKETQY TRBJ2-5 TRBV7-9
ASSSTGGSYEQY TRBJ2-7 TRBV28
ASSYSRDKGDIEQF TRBJ2-1 TRBV6-2/TRBV6-3
ASRWIYNEQF TRBJ2-1 TRBV12-3/TRBV12-4
ATEGGVKNIQY TRBJ2-4 TRBV28
ASSFRGQAPARTEAF TRBJ1-1 TRBV28
ASSVSPGSYNEQF TRBJ2-1 TRBV6-1
SASHGGAGQPQH TRBJ1-5 TRBV20-1
ASSHTPGVEAF TRBJ1-1 TRBV3-1
ASSQEISNQPQH TRBJ1-5 TRBV28
ASRIRGGETQY TRBJ2-5 TRBV3-1
ASSVGAGAGELF TRBJ2-2 TRBV27
AWKPPGPGEQY TRBJ2-7 TRBV30
SASPQRGGGTDTQY TRBJ2-3 TRBV20-1
ATSRVGAVYGYT TRBJ1-2 TRBV15
ASSTDSSVLYEQY TRBJ2-7 TRBV28
ASSLFLGANVLT TRBJ2-6 TRBV5-6
SARQDLLGTTAYEQY TRBJ2-7 TRBV20-1
ASSDRASEGTDTQY TRBJ2-3 TRBV6-1
ASSPTFGTGEEQY TRBJ2-7 TRBV4-3
ASRYRLDSYEQY TRBJ2-7 TRBV2
ASYSYPNTGELF TRBJ2-2 TRBV12-3/TRBV12-4
ATSSSRGLLETQY TRBJ2-5 TRBV15
ASSSVGITDTQY TRBJ2-3 TRBV11-2
ASSLQTGSHYGYT TRBJ1-2 TRBV27
ASSYSLRGNSPLH TRBJ1-6 TRBV6-5
ASSPRQGRDEQF TRBJ2-1 TRBV5-1
SAKTLASAHEQF TRBJ2-1 TRBV20-1
ASSLAGTYEQY TRBJ2-7 TRBV12-3/TRBV12-4